This T cell receptor beta chain comes out of a study of lymphopenia after photon versus proton radiotherapy. The CDR3 covers 16 residues. V lost 4 bases, J lost 0 bases, and 12 bases lay in between. Per the germline V gene, CDR1 is SGHVS and CDR2 is FNYEAQ. The method was immunoSEQ multiplex PCR; TCRdb's version includes in-frame clones alone and lacks a portion of them. The data show 20,000 to 25,000 clones, around 84% seen once. The V gene is TRBV7-6, the J gene TRBJ2-2; the D call may be TRBD1 or TRBD2 (6 bases each). This TCR came from a man in his fifties or sixties with pancreatic cancer. The material was peripheral blood, obtained from a patient treated with photon-based radiotherapy. CDR3 sequence (DNA): TGTGCCAGCAGCTCTGGAGGGACAACGAACACCGGGGAGCTGTTTTTT. Its protein is CASSSGGTTNTGELFF.